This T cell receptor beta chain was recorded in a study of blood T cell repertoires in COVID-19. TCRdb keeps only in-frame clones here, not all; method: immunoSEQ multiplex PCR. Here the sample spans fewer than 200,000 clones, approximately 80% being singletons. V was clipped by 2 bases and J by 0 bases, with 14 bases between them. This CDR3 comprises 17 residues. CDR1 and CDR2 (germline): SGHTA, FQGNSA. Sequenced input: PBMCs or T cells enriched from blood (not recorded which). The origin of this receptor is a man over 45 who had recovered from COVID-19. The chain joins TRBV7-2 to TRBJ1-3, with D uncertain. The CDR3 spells CASSLYSSPFSGNTIYF. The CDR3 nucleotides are TGTGCCAGCAGCTTATACTCTAGCCCCTTCTCTGGAAACACCATATATTTT. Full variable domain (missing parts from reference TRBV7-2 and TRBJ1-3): GAGVSQSPSNKVTEKGKDVELRCDPISGHTALYWYRQSLGQGLEFLIYFQGNSAPDKSGLPSDRFSAERTGGSVSTLTIQRTQQEDSAVYLCASSLYSSPFSGNTIYFGEGSWLTVV.